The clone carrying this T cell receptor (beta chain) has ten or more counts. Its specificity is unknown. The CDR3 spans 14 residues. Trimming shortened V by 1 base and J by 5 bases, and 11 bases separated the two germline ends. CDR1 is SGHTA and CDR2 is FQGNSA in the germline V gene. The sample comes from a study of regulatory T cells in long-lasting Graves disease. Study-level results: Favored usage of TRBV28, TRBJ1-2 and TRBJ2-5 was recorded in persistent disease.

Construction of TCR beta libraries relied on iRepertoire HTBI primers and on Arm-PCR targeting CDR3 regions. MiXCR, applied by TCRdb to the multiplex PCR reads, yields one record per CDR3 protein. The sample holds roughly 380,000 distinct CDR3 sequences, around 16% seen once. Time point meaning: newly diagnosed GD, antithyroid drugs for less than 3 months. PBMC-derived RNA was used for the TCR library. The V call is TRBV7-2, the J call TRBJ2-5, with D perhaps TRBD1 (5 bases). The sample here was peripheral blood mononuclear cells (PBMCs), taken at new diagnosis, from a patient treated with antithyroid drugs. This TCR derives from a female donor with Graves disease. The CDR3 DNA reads TGTGCCAGCAGCTTAGACAGGACCCCGGAGACCCAGTACTTC. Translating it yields CASSLDRTPETQYF.